The rows below give T cell receptor beta chains drawn from one sample of a study of blood T cell repertoires in COVID-19. Produced via immunoSEQ multiplex PCR; TCRdb's table is partial and in-frame only. This table holds around 300,000 clones, around 92% found once. Sequenced sample: PBMCs or T cells enriched from blood (not recorded which). The source of these receptors is a woman aged 55-69 years who had recovered from COVID-19. Both conserved end residues are part of each CDR3. The D gene is left open where the match is weak. Clone size is given for some rows only: seen once, a few or many times, or a class if the clone is expanded.

clone size: .; D gene: TRBD1; V gene: TRBV5-1; J gene: TRBJ2-7; CDR3 DNA: TGCGCCAGCAGCTCACAACCCCCAGGACAGGGGGGGGACGAGCAGTACTTC; CDR3 protein: CASSSQPPGQGGDEQYF
clone size: .; D gene: TRBD1; V gene: TRBV27; J gene: TRBJ1-2; CDR3 DNA: TGTGCCAGCGGGGACAGGGTAGACGGGTCTAACTATGGCTACACCTTC; CDR3 protein: CASGDRVDGSNYGYTF
clone size: .; D gene: TRBD1; V gene: TRBV10-3; J gene: TRBJ2-7; CDR3 DNA: TGTGCCATCAGCCTGACAGGGTCCGTTACTAACGCCTACGAGCAGTACTTC; CDR3 protein: CAISLTGSVTNAYEQYF
clone size: .; D gene: TRBD1; V gene: TRBV27; J gene: TRBJ2-5; CDR3 DNA: TGTGCCAGCAGTTTAACGACAGGGGGTTCGGAGACCCAGTACTTC; CDR3 protein: CASSLTTGGSETQYF
clone size: .; D gene: TRBD1; V gene: TRBV7-2; J gene: TRBJ1-4; CDR3 DNA: TGTGCCAGCAGCTTACATACAGGGGTTGAAAAACTGTTTTTT; CDR3 protein: CASSLHTGVEKLFF
clone size: .; D gene: .; V gene: TRBV24-1; J gene: TRBJ2-3; CDR3 DNA: TGTGCCACCAGTGATTTGGGCAGGAGCACAGATACGCAGTATTTT; CDR3 protein: CATSDLGRSTDTQYF
clone size: .; D gene: .; V gene: TRBV28; J gene: TRBJ1-1; CDR3 DNA: TGTGCCAGCAGTTTCGGACACTTGAACACTGAAGCTTTCTTT; CDR3 protein: CASSFGHLNTEAFF
clone size: .; D gene: .; V gene: TRBV19; J gene: TRBJ2-1; CDR3 DNA: TGTGCCATTTTGGTGACTCTGAAGGACAATGAGCAGTTCTTC; CDR3 protein: CAILVTLKDNEQFF
clone size: once; D gene: .; V gene: TRBV11-2; J gene: TRBJ2-1; CDR3 DNA: TGTGCCAGCAGCCCACCAACAGGTTACAATGAGCAGTTCTTC; CDR3 protein: CASSPPTGYNEQFF
clone size: .; D gene: TRBD1; V gene: TRBV28; J gene: TRBJ1-2; CDR3 DNA: TGTGCCAGCAGTTCGGGACAGACTATTTATGGCTACACCTTC; CDR3 protein: CASSSGQTIYGYTF
clone size: .; D gene: .; V gene: TRBV6-5; J gene: TRBJ2-2; CDR3 DNA: TGTGCCACGGCTGTTGGAGGGGAACGATACGGGGAGCTGTTTTTT; CDR3 protein: CATAVGGERYGELFF
clone size: .; D gene: .; V gene: TRBV4-1; J gene: TRBJ2-7; CDR3 DNA: TGCGCCAGCAGCCGGGAGACTGGGTCCTACGAGCAGTACTTC; CDR3 protein: CASSRETGSYEQYF
clone size: .; D gene: TRBD2; V gene: TRBV3-1/TRBV3-2; J gene: TRBJ2-7; CDR3 DNA: TGTGCCAGCAGCCCATCTAGCGGGGGACGGGGAGAGCAGTACTTC; CDR3 protein: CASSPSSGGRGEQYF
clone size: .; D gene: .; V gene: TRBV9; J gene: TRBJ1-2; CDR3 DNA: TGTGCCAGCAGCACTCAAGCAGCTAGCTATGGCTACACCTTC; CDR3 protein: CASSTQAASYGYTF
clone size: .; D gene: TRBD1; V gene: TRBV28; J gene: TRBJ1-1; CDR3 DNA: TGTGCCAGCAGTTTTCCCGCCCCAGGGGGCACTGAAGCTTTCTTT; CDR3 protein: CASSFPAPGGTEAFF
clone size: .; D gene: .; V gene: TRBV28; J gene: TRBJ1-1; CDR3 DNA: TGTGCCAGCAGTTTACAGGTTTATGAAGCTTTCTTT; CDR3 protein: CASSLQVYEAFF
clone size: .; D gene: TRBD1; V gene: TRBV30; J gene: TRBJ1-5; CDR3 DNA: TGTGCCTGGAGTCGGACAGGGGTCAATCAGCCCCAGCATTTT; CDR3 protein: CAWSRTGVNQPQHF